The rows below give T cell receptor beta chains drawn from one sample of a study of T-cell reconstitution after alpha-beta-depleted transplantation in children. TCRdb called the PCR reads again in MiXCR, with one record for every CDR3 protein. The repertoire holds some 490,000 distinct CDR3 sequences, with approximately 13% as singletons. The sequences come from PBMCs from the stem cell graft donor, collected from the stem cell graft. The receptors shown here come from a human donor who donated a stem cell graft to a child with combined immunodeficiency. The CDR3 runs from the conserved cysteine through the conserved F or W. D genes are given only for firm matches. Where a row states a size, it is once, few, many or the class of an expanded clone; other rows omit it.

TRBD1	15	TRBJ1-2	TRBV2	few	CASSEASGTGTGYTF	TGTGCCAGCAGTGAAGCCTCCGGGACAGGGACCGGCTACACCTTC
-	14	TRBJ1-1	TRBV4-3	many	CASSQGAMNTEAFF	TGCGCCAGCAGCCAAGGGGCTATGAACACTGAAGCTTTCTTT
-	14	TRBJ1-2	TRBV29-1	few	CSVEGRARDYGYTF	TGCAGCGTTGAGGGCAGGGCGAGGGACTATGGCTACACCTTC
-	17	TRBJ2-4	TRBV25-1	-	CASSEFGAVGTKNIQYF	TGTGCCAGCAGTGAATTCGGAGCCGTCGGGACCAAAAACATTCAGTACTTC
-	14	TRBJ1-1	TRBV5-1	many	CASSPGGGNTEAFF	TGCGCCAGCAGCCCCGGTGGGGGGAACACTGAAGCTTTCTTT
-	15	TRBJ2-3	TRBV7-2	few	CASRSGRTSTDTQYF	TGTGCCAGCAGGTCTGGACGGACTAGCACAGATACGCAGTATTTT
TRBD1	12	TRBJ1-2	TRBV12-3/TRBV12-4	many	CASSRTGDGYTF	TGTGCCAGCAGTCGGACAGGGGATGGCTACACCTTC
TRBD2	16	TRBJ2-7	TRBV29-1	many	CSVELAGDFSSYEQYF	TGCAGCGTTGAACTAGCGGGTGATTTTAGCTCCTACGAGCAGTACTTC
TRBD2	17	TRBJ2-2	TRBV19	few	CASMRRGAASNTGELFF	TGTGCCAGTATGAGGCGGGGGGCCGCATCGAACACCGGGGAGCTGTTTTTT
-	15	TRBJ2-7	TRBV5-1	few	CASSFGVSSTYEQYF	TGCGCCAGCAGCTTTGGCGTCAGTTCCACCTACGAGCAGTACTTC